A single sample gave rise to the 17 T cell receptor beta chains below, sequenced in a study of molecular identifiers for immune sequencing clone quantification. Each CDR3 protein is one row after TCRdb ran MiXCR on the PCR reads. The repertoire holds roughly 630,000 distinct CDR3 sequences, with about 25% as singletons. Material for sequencing was naive CD8+ T cells from blood, with Jurkat cell RNA spiked in. Described subset: FACS-sorted CD8+CD4-CCR7+CD45RA+ naive T cells. The receptors originated from a human donor in good health. Some libraries in this study had Jurkat cell RNA spiked in.

This clonotype was detected only a few times. The chain carries TRBV29-1 and TRBJ2-1, with TRBD2 matching 7 bases. The trim removed 2 bases at V and 5 bases at J, leaving 12 bases unmatched. Germline CDR1 SQVTM, CDR2 ANQGSEA. CDR3 length equals 16 residues. The CDR3 DNA is TGCAGCGTTGAACTTTTTGGTAGCGGGCTCGACAATGAGCAGTTCTTC. Residues: CSVELFGSGLDNEQFF.

This clonotype was picked up a small number of times. V usage is TRBV4-3 and J usage is TRBJ2-1; D is uncertain. The germline V gene encodes CDR1 LGHNA and CDR2 YSLEER. The CDR3 length is 15 residues. V lost 0 bases, J lost 12 bases, and 18 bases lay in between. CDR3 amino acids: CASSQDRTTGFVQFF. CDR3 nucleotide sequence: TGCGCCAGCAGCCAAGATAGGACCACGGGTTTTGTGCAGTTCTTC.

This clonotype was counted many times. V and J are TRBV29-1 and TRBJ1-3; no clear D gene. The V and J ends lost 4 bases and 0 bases respectively, with 10 bases between them. Looked up from germline, CDR1 is SQVTM and CDR2 is ANQGSEA. CDR3 length: 14 residues. CDR3 residues: CSVVDTSSGNTIYF. DNA for the CDR3: TGCAGCGTTGTAGACACCAGCTCTGGAAACACCATATATTTT.

This clonotype was counted many times. The rearrangement joins TRBV14 to TRBJ1-5; D is unclear. The CDR3 extends over 15 amino acids. Trimming stripped 3 bases from V and 5 bases from J, with 14 bases between. Germline V CDR1 and CDR2: SGHDN, FVKESK. CDR3 protein: CASSQGTDRHQPQHF. DNA of the CDR3: TGTGCCAGCAGCCAGGGAACAGACCGGCATCAGCCCCAGCATTTT.

Details on this clonotype: This may be a read error: a much more frequent sequence differs by one nucleotide. The V and J genes are TRBV19 and TRBJ2-2, with TRBD1 matching over 9 bases. The CDR3 is made up of 18 amino acids. Germline lookup yields CDR1 LNHDA and CDR2 SQIVND (reference sequence). V was pared by 11 bases and J by 5 bases, with 21 bases of the junction left unmatched. The CDR3 loop reads CAGRDRVPGTGITGELFF. CDR3 DNA: TGTGCCGGCAGGGATAGGGTACCCGGGACAGGGATAACCGGGGAGCTGTTTTTT. Full variable domain (outside the CDR3, taken from reference TRBV19 and TRBJ2-2): DGGITQSPKYLFRKEGQNVTLSCEQNLNHDAMYWYRQDPGQGLRLIYYSQIVNDFQKGDIAEGYSVSREKKESFPLTVTSAQKNPTAFYLCAGRDRVPGTGITGELFFGEGSRLTVL.

With respect to this clonotype: This may arise from a read error, as a much more abundant clone is one base away. This chain links TRBV12-3 or TRBV12-4 with TRBJ1-2, with D hard to call. The CDR3 runs 13 residues. The CDR3 sequence is CASSSPTSYSYTF. CDR3 bases: TGTGCCAGCAGTTCTCCTACAAGCTATAGCTACACCTTC.

The table lists this clonotype with a count of one. The junction does not match germline at one end; this may be a read error. This chain connects TRBV19 to TRBJ1-1; no reliable D call. The germline CDR1 and CDR2 sequences are LNHDA and SQIVND (reference sequence). The CDR3 length is 11 residues. The CDR3, as DNA: TGTGCCAGTAGTGGGAACACTGAAGCTTCCTTT. Protein product: CASSGNTEASF.

About this clonotype itself: At one boundary the junction diverges from the germline segment, which might be a read error. The V and J genes are TRBV28 and TRBJ2-2; 13 nucleotides align to TRBD2. The CDR3 loop spans 18 amino acids. Germline V lookup: CDR1 MDHEN, CDR2 SYDVKM. The CDR3 loop reads CASSLRTSGSSPTGELVF. The DNA of the CDR3 is TGTGCCAGCAGTTTAAGGACTAGCGGGAGCAGTCCAACCGGGGAGCTGGTTTTT.

The rearrangement uses TRBV5-6 and TRBJ1-5; TRBD1 might be the D (5 bases). V lost 2 bases and J lost 6, with 12 bases in between. The CDR3 is 14 residues long. Looked up from germline, CDR1 is SGHDT and CDR2 is YYEEEE. The CDR3 sequence: CASSFIGAGQPQHF. CDR3 nucleotide sequence: TGTGCCAGCAGCTTTATAGGGGCCGGTCAGCCCCAGCATTTT.

This clonotype was picked up a small number of times. One base away lies a much larger clone, so this may be a sequencing read error. This rearrangement joins TRBV29-1 to TRBJ1-1; 9 nucleotides agree with TRBD1. The germline CDR1 and CDR2 sequences are SQVTM and ANQGSEA. The CDR3 runs 15 residues. The CDR3 sequence: CSVLGQGRGVPEASF. DNA for the CDR3: TGCAGCGTTTTGGGACAGGGACGGGGTGTCCCTGAAGCTTCCTTT.

There are many counts of this clonotype. The genes are TRBV20-1 and TRBJ2-7; the match to TRBD2 covers 11 bases. V dropped 3 bases and J dropped 4; count of bases not matched to a gene: 5. This CDR3 comprises 14 residues. CDR1 and CDR2 from the germline V gene are DFQATT and SNEGSKA (reference sequence). The CDR3: CSASGLAGGYEQYF. CDR3 nucleotides: TGCAGTGCTAGTGGTCTAGCGGGAGGATACGAGCAGTACTTC.

This rearrangement joins TRBV30 to TRBJ2-2; TRBD2 matches 8 bases. From germline, CDR1 is GTSNPN and CDR2 SVGIG (reference sequence). The CDR3 has 12 residues. Losses at the gene ends were 5 bases for V and 4 bases for J; bases not matched to a gene: 0. The CDR3 loop reads CAWGTSTGELFF. In DNA, the CDR3 is TGTGCCTGGGGGACTAGCACCGGGGAGCTGTTTTTT.

V is TRBV12-3 or TRBV12-4 and J is TRBJ2-1; the match to TRBD1 covers 7 bases. The junction had 10 bases not matched to a gene; V was cut back by 7 bases and J by 7 bases. The CDR3 length is 14 residues. In nucleotides, the CDR3 is TGTGCCAGCAACGCCGACAGGGAAAAAAATGAGCAGTTCTTC. This sequence encodes CASNADREKNEQFF.

This clonotype was seen more than once but under ten times. V gene TRBV7-2 combines with J gene TRBJ1-1; the D is unclear. Germline V CDR1 and CDR2: SGHTA, FQGNSA. V was trimmed by 5 bases and J by 6 bases, leaving 7 bases between them. The CDR3 contains 11 residues. The CDR3 sequence: CASSPHPEAFF. In nucleotides, the CDR3 is TGTGCCAGCAGCCCACACCCTGAAGCTTTCTTT.

V and J are TRBV2 and TRBJ2-1; 9 bases agree with TRBD2. In germline, CDR1 is SNHLY, CDR2 FYNNEI. The CDR3 extends over 15 amino acids. V lost 6 bases and J lost 7; bases outside the gene matches: 10. CDR3: CASRALAGAGNEQFF. The DNA of the CDR3 is TGTGCCAGCAGGGCCTTAGCGGGGGCAGGTAATGAGCAGTTCTTC.

This clonotype showed up just a few times. V and J are TRBV20-1 and TRBJ2-1; 11 nucleotides match TRBD1. The CDR3 is 15 residues long. Germline V gene lookup returns CDR1 DFQATT and CDR2 SNEGSKA (reference sequence). Trimming took 5 bases from V and 4 from J; bases not matched to a gene: 7. CDR3 sequence (DNA): TGCAGTGCTCGCACCCGGGACAGGGGGTACAATGAGCAGTTCTTC. This gives the protein CSARTRDRGYNEQFF.

This clonotype appeared many times. The chain links TRBV14 to TRBJ1-6; 8 bases fit TRBD1. Germline V CDR1 and CDR2: SGHDN, FVKESK. The CDR3 runs 15 residues. With V trimmed by 1 base and J by 10 bases, 6 bases remained unmatched. The CDR3 region is CASSQAQGAGSPLHF. CDR3 DNA: TGTGCCAGCAGCCAAGCGCAGGGGGCTGGATCACCCCTCCACTTT.